This T cell receptor beta chain was obtained from a study of cytomegalovirus exposure and HLA in healthy donors. This clone has just a few counts. PCR employed 60 Vbeta and 13 Jbeta primers. Sequencing used immunoSEQ multiplex PCR; TCRdb keeps in-frame clones, though not all of them. The table includes nearly 200,000 clones, roughly 83% detected once. This clonotype originated in a male donor in good health and CMV-seropositive. The material sequenced was PBMCs.

The CDR3 coding sequence is TGTGCCAGCAGCGCTAGCGGGAACGACTTTTCTGGAAACACCATATATTTT. Its protein product is CASSASGNDFSGNTIYF. The genes are TRBV7-6 and TRBJ1-3; D uncertain. The germline gives CDR1 SGHVS, CDR2 FNYEAQ. Trimming removed 5 bases at V and 1 base at J, with 18 bases between. This CDR3 is built from 17 residues.